Below, 10 T cell receptor beta chains from the same sample are listed, as sequenced in a study of cytomegalovirus exposure and HLA in healthy donors. PCR was performed using 60 Vbeta and 13 Jbeta primers. Sequencing was performed with immunoSEQ multiplex PCR; in TCRdb, only in-frame clones are kept and a portion is missing. There are 140,000 or so clones in the sample; roughly three quarters occur only once, and 2.5% to 3.5% lies in the top ten. The sequencing input was PBMCs. These receptor sequences come from a female donor in good health and CMV-seronegative.

The chain is built from TRBV7-2 and TRBJ2-2; 9 bases agree with TRBD1. The CDR3 length is 14 residues. Looked up from germline, CDR1 is SGHTA and CDR2 is FQGNSA. V trimming: 6 bases; J trimming: 6 bases; junction bases outside the gene matches: 5. The CDR3 loop is CASRWDRAAGELFF. CDR3 coding DNA: TGTGCCAGCAGGTGGGACAGGGCCGCCGGGGAGCTGTTTTTT. The variable domain in full, completed from reference TRBV7-2 and TRBJ2-2, reads GAGVSQSPSNKVTEKGKDVELRCDPISGHTALYWYRQSLGQGLEFLIYFQGNSAPDKSGLPSDRFSAERTGGSVSTLTIQRTQQEDSAVYLCASRWDRAAGELFFGEGSRLTVL.

This sequence joins TRBV2 and TRBJ2-5; 10 bases are shared with TRBD2. V shed 0 bases, J shed 5 bases, and the junction held 3 bases outside the gene matches. The CDR3 runs 15 residues. Germline CDR1 reads SNHLY; CDR2 reads FYNNEI. The CDR3 DNA reads TGTGCCAGCAGTGAAGCTAGCGGGAGGTATGAGACCCAGTACTTC. Protein sequence: CASSEASGRYETQYF.

J is TRBJ1-4 and V is TRBV7-9; TRBD1 is a possible D gene (5 bases). Germline V gene data show CDR1 as SEHNR and CDR2 as FQNEAQ (reference sequence). CDR3 length equals 12 residues. V lost 8 bases to trimming and J lost 8 bases, with 12 bases between them. The CDR3 region is CASLGAQEKLFF. CDR3 DNA sequence: TGTGCCAGCCTTGGGGCGCAAGAAAAACTGTTTTTT.

This clone was observed a few times. The chain combines TRBV5-4 with TRBJ2-7, with 7 bases matching TRBD1. The CDR3 has 14 amino acids. The V gene end was trimmed by 4 bases and the J gene end by 6 bases; junction bases not matched to a gene: 10. Per germline, CDR1 SGHNT and CDR2 YYREEE (reference sequence). CDR3 bases: TGTGCCAGCAGCGTACAGGGGACACAGGGCGAGCAGTACTTC. Translation: CASSVQGTQGEQYF.

Note on this clone: One junction end disagrees with the germline gene, perhaps due to a read error. The V and J genes are TRBV7-2 and TRBJ2-1, with a weak D call TRBD2 (5 bases). From germline, CDR1 is SGHTA and CDR2 FQGNSA. The CDR3 is 15 amino acids. The CDR3 here is CASSLASSSYNEQFF. The CDR3 bases are TGTGCCAGCAGCCTAGCATCCAGCTCCTACAATGAGCAGTTCTTC.

The chain is built from TRBV5-1 and TRBJ1-3; tentative D call: TRBD1 (6 bases). The length of the CDR3 is 16 residues. The V gene's germline CDR1 is SGHRS and CDR2 YFSETQ. V lost 3 bases, J lost 9 bases, and 22 bases lay in between. CDR3 in DNA: TGCGCCAGCAGCTGGAACAGGTCCTTAAGGGGGGGCACCATATATTTT. Its translation: CASSWNRSLRGGTIYF.

This sequence joins TRBV18 and TRBJ1-1, with 8 bases matching TRBD1. V trimming: 2 bases; J trimming: 4 bases; junction bases outside the gene matches: 3. This CDR3 has 14 amino acids. Germline values: CDR1 KGHSH, CDR2 LQKENI. CDR3 residues: CASSPGQGSTEAFF. The CDR3 DNA reads TGTGCCAGCTCACCAGGACAGGGAAGCACTGAAGCTTTCTTT.

This clone has a single count. The chain joins TRBV7-9 to TRBJ2-1, with a tentative D call TRBD1 (5 bases). V lost 4 bases and J 4 bases, leaving 8 bases between the germline ends. Per the germline V gene, CDR1 is SEHNR and CDR2 is FQNEAQ (reference sequence). The CDR3 is 13 residues long. In DNA, the CDR3 is TGTGCCAGCAGCTCCGACAGATACAATGAGCAGTTCTTC. This codes for CASSSDRYNEQFF.

The rearrangement uses TRBV28 and TRBJ2-7; TRBD1 matches at 8 bases. V lost 5 bases to trimming and J lost 4 bases; unmatched junction nucleotides: 10. CDR1 is MDHEN, CDR2 SYDVKM, per germline. CDR3 length: 15 amino acids. Here the CDR3 reads CASSRGQGIMYEQYF. Written as DNA, the CDR3 is TGTGCCAGCAGTCGAGGACAGGGTATTATGTACGAGCAGTACTTC. Complete variable domain (other parts from reference TRBV28 and TRBJ2-7): DVKVTQSSRYLVKRTGEKVFLECVQDMDHENMFWYRQDPGLGLRLIYFSYDVKMKEKGDIPEGYSVSREKKERFSLILESASTNQTSMYLCASSRGQGIMYEQYFGPGTRLTVT.

On this clone: A read error may account for a junction end that differs from germline. The chain employs TRBV7-9 and TRBJ2-7, with D perhaps TRBD1 (6 bases). The CDR3 extends over 12 amino acids. The germline V gene has CDR1 SEHNR and CDR2 FQNEAQ (reference sequence). The CDR3 sequence: CSSSLQGNEQYF. In DNA form, the CDR3 reads TGTTCCAGCAGCCTTCAGGGGAACGAGCAGTACTTC.